Sequencing of this T cell receptor (beta chain) was carried out in a study of blood T cell repertoires in COVID-19. Original handling: Reference gene primer amplification in the assay estimated nucleated cell counts. The data were produced by immunoSEQ multiplex PCR, yet TCRdb's version contains in-frame clones alone and is incomplete. V, J and clone size are taken as reported in that table, and D and trimming were inferred from the DNA itself. The sample contains over 300,000 clones, roughly nine tenths of which appear only once. Participants were aged about 18 to 100 years from about two dozen US areas. Symptom resolution, clearance, or two negative PCRs marked the recovered donors of Cohort 3. Input material: PBMCs or T cells enriched from blood (not recorded which). The source is a woman in her twenties or thirties who had recovered from COVID-19.

The CDR3 DNA reads TGTGCCAGCTCACCACAGGGGGAGACCCAGTACTTC. The encoded protein is CASSPQGETQYF. This sequence joins TRBV18 and TRBJ2-5; maybe TRBD1 (5 bases). Trimming stripped 1 base from V and 5 bases from J, with 5 bases between. The CDR3 has 12 residues. CDR1 KGHSH and CDR2 LQKENI come from the germline V gene.